Shown below are 20 T cell receptor beta chains from a single sample sequenced in a study of T cell responses to AZD1222 COVID-19 vaccine (dated by TCRdb to the early 2020s). The time point label here, explained by the study, means: about 28 days (+/-7) after the second vaccine dose. Library method: the immunoSEQ multiplex PCR assay. TCRdb took over this immuneACCESS table, retaining in-frame rearrangements with V and J assigned. Such tables are incomplete; in checked studies, under half of the missing clones stem from an unresolved V gene, and the remainder is unexplained. The sample includes about 120,000 clones, with around 83% observed a single time. The ten largest clones capture about 25% of the sample. The sample in question was peripheral blood, obtained 28 days after the second AZD1222 dose. All receptors derive from an adult who received the AZD1222 COVID-19 vaccine.

The chain employs TRBV9 and TRBJ1-3; D not resolved. The germline CDR1 and CDR2 sequences are SGDLS and YYNGEE. Trimming pared 4 bases from V and 0 bases from J, leaving 5 bases between. The CDR3 consists of 13 residues. The CDR3 here is CASSLSSGNTIYF. The CDR3 DNA follows: TGTGCCAGCAGCTTGAGCTCTGGAAACACCATATATTTT.

This chain uses TRBV21-1 with TRBJ1-4; TRBD1, as called in the table, went unchecked against the DNA. TRBV21-1 is flagged as a pseudogene. The CDR3 is 15 residues long. The CDR3 DNA follows: TGTGCCAGCACTAAAAACCGGGACAGGGATGAAAAACTGTTTTTT. As protein: CASTKNRDRDEKLFF.

The rearrangement joins TRBV18 to TRBJ1-1, with D unclear. The ends were cut back, 8 bases at V and 1 base at J, with 11 bases in the middle. The CDR3 contains 13 residues. Germline V CDR1 and CDR2: KGHSH, LQKENI. CDR3: CASAIQSNTEAFF. Here the CDR3 DNA reads TGTGCCAGCGCAATACAGTCGAACACTGAAGCTTTCTTT.

This clone was counted a few times. The V and J genes are TRBV28 and TRBJ1-5; a possible D gene is TRBD1 (6 bases). Trimming removed 5 bases from V and 3 bases from J, with 17 bases in between. Germline CDR1 MDHEN, CDR2 SYDVKM. The CDR3 length is 16 residues. In DNA form, the CDR3 reads TGTGCCAGCAGTCTCTGGGGGGCCGGTCACAATCAGCCCCAGCATTTT. Protein sequence: CASSLWGAGHNQPQHF.

This chain joins TRBV12-3 or TRBV12-4 and TRBJ1-1; no definite D call. Trimming took off 3 bases at V and 8 bases at J, with 10 bases between the two ends. This CDR3 comprises 12 residues. In nucleotides, the CDR3 is TGTGCCAGCAGTTTTCTCGCCCGCGAAGCTTTCTTT. This encodes CASSFLAREAFF.

This rearrangement joins TRBV20-1 to TRBJ2-1, with D possibly matching TRBD2 (5 bases). This CDR3 has 11 residues. The V gene lost 5 bases and the J gene lost 9 bases, with 11 bases spanning the gap. Germline CDR1 reads DFQATT; CDR2 reads SNEGSKA (reference sequence). Here the CDR3 DNA reads TGCAGTGCTGGTGACCGGGGTGAGCAGTTCTTC. This translates into CSAGDRGEQFF.

This chain connects TRBV7-6 to TRBJ1-6, with D possibly TRBD1 on 5 matching bases. The ends were cut back, 6 bases at V and 10 bases at J, with 16 bases in the middle. Per the germline V gene, CDR1 is SGHVS and CDR2 is FNYEAQ. The CDR3 contains 14 residues. CDR3 loop: CASRPITGESPLHF. The CDR3 DNA sequence: TGTGCCAGCAGACCTATTACAGGAGAATCACCCCTCCACTTT.

J is TRBJ2-7 and V is TRBV28, with TRBD2 as a possible D gene (6 bases). V was pared by 5 bases and J by 6 bases, with 17 bases between. Germline CDR1 and CDR2: MDHEN and SYDVKM. This CDR3 spans 14 amino acids. CDR3 region: CASSGTRLGGEQYF. The CDR3 region has the DNA TGTGCCAGCAGTGGAACCAGGCTCGGGGGCGAGCAGTACTTC.

The chain recombines TRBV5-1 with TRBJ1-3; 7 bases are a match to TRBD1. Losses at the gene ends were 4 bases for V and 0 bases for J; bases not matched to a gene: 4. Germline V gene lookup returns CDR1 SGHRS and CDR2 YFSETQ. The CDR3 loop spans 15 amino acids. The CDR3: CASSLTGSSGNTIYF. The CDR3 nucleotides read TGCGCCAGCAGCCTGACAGGGAGCTCTGGAAACACCATATATTTT.

This clone was observed once. The chain has TRBV28 and TRBJ1-4; perhaps TRBD1 as D (6 bases). Germline V gene data show CDR1 as MDHEN and CDR2 as SYDVKM. The CDR3 sequence is 15 residues long. The germline V and J ends were trimmed by 8 bases and 0 bases, with 13 bases remaining between them. Here the CDR3 reads CASGGGSATNEKLFF. CDR3 sequence (DNA): TGTGCCAGCGGGGGCGGGTCCGCAACTAATGAAAAACTGTTTTTT.

CDR3 nucleotide sequence: TGCGCCAGCAGCTGGACAGGGAGTAGGGCGGTCACTGAAGCTTTCTTT. Residues: CASSWTGSRAVTEAFF. The chain employs TRBV5-1 and TRBJ1-1, with TRBD1 matching over 8 bases. Per the germline V gene, CDR1 is SGHRS and CDR2 is YFSETQ. The trim removed 3 bases at V and 4 bases at J, leaving 11 bases unmatched. The CDR3 extends over 16 amino acids.

The chain couples TRBV19 to TRBJ1-5; D is ambiguous. The CDR3 consists of 15 residues. CDR1 and CDR2 from the germline V gene are LNHDA and SQIVND (reference sequence). V shed 3 bases and J shed 6 bases, with 15 bases lying between them. CDR3 nucleotides: TGTGCCAGTAGTATGTTAGCCCGCTCGGGTCAGCCCCAGCATTTT. This gives the protein CASSMLARSGQPQHF.

This chain links TRBV19 with TRBJ1-4; D remains unclear. V was trimmed by 5 bases and J by 8 bases, leaving 12 bases between them. Germline V gene data show CDR1 as LNHDA and CDR2 as SQIVND (reference sequence). This CDR3 contains 13 residues. The CDR3, as DNA: TGTGCCAGTAGTTTTCGTGGGGAGGAAAAACTGTTTTTT. Residues: CASSFRGEEKLFF.

The rearrangement links TRBV3-1 (or the pseudogene TRBV3-2) to TRBJ1-1; TRBD1 agrees at 12 bases. The CDR3 is 16 amino acids. The germline gives CDR1 LGHDT, CDR2 YNNKEL (reference sequence). With V trimmed by 3 bases and J by 6 bases, 8 bases remained unmatched. CDR3 nucleotide sequence: TGTGCCAGCAGCCATGGGACAGGGGGCGGTTTCTCTGAAGCTTTCTTT. Its protein is CASSHGTGGGFSEAFF.

This clone was detected once. The chain employs TRBV7-2 and TRBJ2-7; D not certain. This CDR3 spans 14 amino acids. CDR1 is SGHTA, CDR2 FQGNSA, per germline. With 5 bases removed from V and 5 bases from J, the gap between germline ends came to 16 bases. The chain's CDR3 is CASSTPPRLDEQYF. The CDR3 nucleotides are TGTGCCAGCAGCACCCCCCCGCGTTTGGACGAGCAGTACTTC.

The CDR3 here is CASSLWQGWGGYTF. As DNA, the CDR3 is TGTGCCAGCAGCTTATGGCAAGGGTGGGGTGGCTACACCTTC. This sequence joins TRBV7-9 and TRBJ1-2; D is unresolved. V lost 2 bases and J lost 7, with 14 bases in between. The germline V gene encodes CDR1 SEHNR and CDR2 FQNEAQ (reference sequence). The CDR3 spans 14 residues.

This clone appeared once. This chain connects TRBV5-1 to TRBJ2-2; tentatively, D is TRBD2 (5 bases). The germline V gene encodes CDR1 SGHRS and CDR2 YFSETQ. The V end was cut by 8 bases, the J end by 2 bases, with 10 bases between. CDR3 length: 13 amino acids. The CDR3 loop is CASKDLNTGELFF. The CDR3 DNA sequence: TGCGCCAGTAAGGACTTAAACACCGGGGAGCTGTTTTTT.

This chain links TRBV24-1 with TRBJ1-2; 8 bases are shared with TRBD1. This CDR3 spans 16 amino acids. The trim removed 3 bases at V and 5 bases at J, leaving 10 bases unmatched. Germline loops: CDR1 KGHDR, CDR2 SFDVKD. CDR3 loop: CATSDNHRGIGYGYTF. CDR3 coding DNA: TGTGCCACCAGTGATAATCACAGGGGGATAGGATATGGCTACACCTTC.

This chain links TRBV7-6 with TRBJ2-3, with D possibly matching TRBD2 (6 bases). Trimming removed 5 bases from V and 4 bases from J, with 10 bases in between. This CDR3 region has 13 residues. Germline values: CDR1 SGHVS, CDR2 FNYEAQ. DNA for the CDR3: TGTGCCAGCAGCACCCCGGGGGCAGATACGCAGTATTTT. Its translation is CASSTPGADTQYF.

The chain uses TRBV6-2 or TRBV6-3 and TRBJ2-3; 9 positions match TRBD2. J was trimmed by 1 base and V by 2 bases; bases with no gene match: 16. Germline V gene data show CDR1 as MNHEY and CDR2 as SVGEGT. The CDR3 is made up of 20 amino acids. The CDR3 here is CASSYSRLAAALSGTDTQYF. The CDR3 DNA sequence: TGTGCCAGCAGTTACAGTCGACTAGCGGCCGCCCTATCCGGCACAGATACGCAGTATTTT.